This T cell receptor beta chain was captured by sequencing in a study of Ad26.COV2.S vaccination and SARS-CoV-2 variants. Study in general: Once or twice, 56 days apart, Ad26.COV2.S was delivered intramuscularly.

Treatment indicated: roughly 18 received Ad26.COV2.S at low or high dose, single or two shots; 5 received placebo; per-sample allocation not given. Material that was analyzed had been drawn on day 63 after the first vaccine or placebo injection. General study findings and limits: People who got the vaccine or the placebo had similar non-spike TCR breadth.

The repertoire was sequenced with immunoSEQ multiplex PCR; TCRdb's copy has only in-frame clones and lacks some. The repertoire holds around 250,000 clones, with roughly 87% as singletons. Regarding this clone: Its antigen is not known.

Sequenced here: peripheral blood, sampled in a trial of Ad26.COV2.S vaccine versus placebo. The TCR comes from a person between 18 and 60 years old who received the Ad26.COV2.S COVID-19 vaccine or a placebo.

The CDR3 sequence: CAISGMTNTEAFF. The DNA of the CDR3 is TGTGCCATCAGTGGAATGACAAACACTGAAGCTTTCTTT. The rearrangement links TRBV10-3 to TRBJ1-1; D gene ambiguous. The germline V and J ends were trimmed by 4 bases and 2 bases, with 8 bases remaining between them. The CDR3 totals 13 residues. Germline V gene lookup returns CDR1 ENHRY and CDR2 SYGVKD.